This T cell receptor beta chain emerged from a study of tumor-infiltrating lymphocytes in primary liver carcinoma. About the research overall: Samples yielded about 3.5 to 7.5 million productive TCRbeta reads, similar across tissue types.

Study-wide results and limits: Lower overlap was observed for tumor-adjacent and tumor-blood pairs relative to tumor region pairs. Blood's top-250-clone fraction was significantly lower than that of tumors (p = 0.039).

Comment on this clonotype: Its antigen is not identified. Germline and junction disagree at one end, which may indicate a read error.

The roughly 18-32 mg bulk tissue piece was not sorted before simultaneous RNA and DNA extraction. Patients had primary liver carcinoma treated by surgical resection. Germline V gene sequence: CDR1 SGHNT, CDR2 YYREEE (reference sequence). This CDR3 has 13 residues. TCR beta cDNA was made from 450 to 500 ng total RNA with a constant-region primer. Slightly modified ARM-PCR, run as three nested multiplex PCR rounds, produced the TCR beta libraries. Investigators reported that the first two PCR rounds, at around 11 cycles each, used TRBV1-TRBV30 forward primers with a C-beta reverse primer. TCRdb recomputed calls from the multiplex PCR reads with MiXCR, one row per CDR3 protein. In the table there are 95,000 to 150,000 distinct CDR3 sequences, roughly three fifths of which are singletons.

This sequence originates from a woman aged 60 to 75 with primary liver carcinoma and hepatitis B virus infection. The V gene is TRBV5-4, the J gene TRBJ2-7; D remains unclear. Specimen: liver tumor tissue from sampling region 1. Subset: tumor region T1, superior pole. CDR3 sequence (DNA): TGTGCCAGCAGCTATGGACGGACCTACGAGCATTATTTC. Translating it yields CASSYGRTYEHYF.